Listed below are T cell receptor beta chains from one sample, sequenced in a study of early T cells in non-severe SARS-CoV-2 infection. MiXCR was run by TCRdb on the 5' RACE reads, yielding one entry per CDR3 protein. Of roughly 75,000 distinct CDR3 sequences in the sample, 9.5% to 15% were seen once. Sequenced sample: whole blood. The source of these receptors is an adult who was a healthcare worker with PCR-confirmed SARS-CoV-2 infection or an uninfected control (not recorded which). CDR3s include the opening cysteine and the closing phenylalanine or tryptophan. Each record gives: J gene, D gene, clone size, V gene, CDR3 DNA, CDR3 protein. The D gene is left open where the match is weak. Clone size is not always given. Where it is, it says once, few, many or a class for expanded clones.

>TRBJ2-7|-|-|TRBV29-1
TGCAGCGTCTATGGAGGGGACAACTCCTACGAGCAGTACTTC
CSVYGGDNSYEQYF
>TRBJ2-1|-|few|TRBV5-6
TGTGCCAGCAGCTTGGTAAAGAACAGGCTTCGGGAGCAGTTCTTC
CASSLVKNRLREQFF
>TRBJ2-7|TRBD2|many|TRBV10-1
TGCGCCAGCACCCTAGCGGGAGCCTACGAGCAGTACTTC
CASTLAGAYEQYF
>TRBJ2-7|-|-|TRBV7-8
TGTGCCAGCAGCTTAGGAACAAAGGGACAAGGTCCTTCCTACGAGCAGTACTTC
CASSLGTKGQGPSYEQYF
>TRBJ2-5|-|-|TRBV11-2
TGTGCCAGCAGCAAGAGTGGGGACGTAGAAGAGACCCAGTACTTC
CASSKSGDVEETQYF
>TRBJ1-1|-|many|TRBV9
TGTGCCAGCAGCGTAATGGCGGGACAAGAGAACACTGAAGCTTTCTTT
CASSVMAGQENTEAFF
>TRBJ2-6|TRBD1|few|TRBV6-6
TGTGCCAGCAGTCCACCCGACAGGGTAAACGTCCTGACTTTC
CASSPPDRVNVLTF
>TRBJ1-5|TRBD1|-|TRBV5-5
TGTGCCAGCAGCCCCTGGACAGGGCAGGGTCAGCCCCAGCATTTT
CASSPWTGQGQPQHF
>TRBJ2-2|-|few|TRBV3-1
TGTGCCAGCAGCCTCCCAGTGCCGCGGGCTAGCGACCACGGGGAGCTGTTTTTT
CASSLPVPRASDHGELFF
>TRBJ2-3|TRBD2|-|TRBV4-1
TGCGCCAGCAGCCAAGAAGCTAGCGGTGGAACGCAGTATTTT
CASSQEASGGTQYF
>TRBJ2-2|TRBD1|few|TRBV9
TGTGCCAGCAGTGCGGTACAGGGGGCGAACACCGGGGAGCTGTTTTTT
CASSAVQGANTGELFF
>TRBJ2-3|TRBD1|few|TRBV24-1
TGTGCCACCAGTGATCCGGGACAGGGGTTGGCGGATACGCAGTATTTT
CATSDPGQGLADTQYF
>TRBJ2-5|TRBD2|-|TRBV29-1
TGCAGCGTTGCTCCTAGCGGGGGGAGAGAGACCCAGTACTTC
CSVAPSGGRETQYF
>TRBJ1-2|TRBD1|few|TRBV20-1
TGCAGTGCTAGCTCTACGGACAGGGGCTATGGCTACACCTTC
CSASSTDRGYGYTF
>TRBJ1-5|TRBD1|-|TRBV6-1
TGTGCCAGCAGTCCCACTTGGACAGGGTATCAGCCCCAGCATTTT
CASSPTWTGYQPQHF
>TRBJ2-1|TRBD1|-|TRBV28
TGTGCCAGCAGTGCACAGGGGGTTTCCTACAATGAGCAGTTCTTC
CASSAQGVSYNEQFF
>TRBJ2-1|-|few|TRBV5-4
TGTGCCAGCAGCCCGCCGGACTATTCCTACAATGAGCAGTTCTTC
CASSPPDYSYNEQFF
>TRBJ2-3|TRBD2|few|TRBV20-1
TGCAGTGAGGCGGGAGGGCCACGAACAGGAGATACGCAGTATTTT
CSEAGGPRTGDTQYF
>TRBJ2-7|TRBD2|-|TRBV24-1
TGTGCCACCAGTGATTCCGGGACTAGCGGCTACGAGCAGTACTTC
CATSDSGTSGYEQYF
>TRBJ1-2|-|few|TRBV9
TGTGCCAGCAGCGTAAACAGCTATTATGGCTACACCTTC
CASSVNSYYGYTF
>TRBJ1-3|-|many|TRBV18
TGTGCCAGCTCACCGCTAGTTGCGGCAGGAAACACCATATATTTT
CASSPLVAAGNTIYF
>TRBJ1-4|TRBD1|-|TRBV18
TGTGCCAGCTCTCCAACCGGGACAGGGTCTGAAAAACTGTTTTTT
CASSPTGTGSEKLFF
>TRBJ2-7|TRBD1|many|TRBV2
TGTGCCAGCAGTATGGTACAGGGGGCAAGTTACGAGCAGTACTTC
CASSMVQGASYEQYF
>TRBJ2-5|-|few|TRBV2
TGTGCCAGCAGTGAACAGGCGGGTATCTCGGGGACCCAGTACTTC
CASSEQAGISGTQYF
>TRBJ2-1|TRBD2|few|TRBV6-4
TGTGCCAGCAGTGACTCACTAGCGGGAGGGCCCGCTGAGCAGTTCTTC
CASSDSLAGGPAEQFF
>TRBJ1-3|-|many|TRBV29-1
TGCAGCGTTGGCCGGGGGAACACCATATATTTT
CSVGRGNTIYF
>TRBJ2-6|-|-|TRBV20-1
TGCAGTGCTAGTTCTGGGGCCAACGTCCTGACTTTC
CSASSGANVLTF